These T cell receptor beta chains were read from a single sample in a study of shared clonotypes between healthy human individuals. The method was immunoSEQ multiplex PCR; TCRdb's version includes in-frame clones alone and lacks a portion of them. Among over 850,000 clones listed, 70% to 80% were seen once. The sequencing sample was made of memory CD4+ T cells from PBMCs. These TCRs come from a young man in good health. Some clones in this sample may be carry-over from other donors' samples. The CDR3 runs from the conserved cysteine through the conserved F or W. Each record gives: V gene, D gene, CDR3 protein. The D gene is left open where the match is weak.

v_gene: TRBV11-3; d_gene: TRBD2; CDR3aa: CASSPTSGHLATGELFF
v_gene: TRBV5-1; d_gene: .; CDR3aa: CASSLGDPSTDTQYF
v_gene: TRBV6-6; d_gene: .; CDR3aa: CASSLSPNYGYTF
v_gene: TRBV5-4; d_gene: .; CDR3aa: CASSRGAGVETQYF
v_gene: TRBV4-2; d_gene: .; CDR3aa: CASSQDGRMNTEAFF
v_gene: TRBV29-1; d_gene: .; CDR3aa: CSVAGAGGITDTQYF
v_gene: TRBV18; d_gene: .; CDR3aa: CASSPDHWTVSGNTIYF
v_gene: TRBV28; d_gene: TRBD1; CDR3aa: CATESSGQGTIGYTF
v_gene: TRBV5-6; d_gene: .; CDR3aa: CASSLDGLSPYEQYF
v_gene: TRBV28; d_gene: .; CDR3aa: CASSPPQQGTETQYF
v_gene: TRBV5-4; d_gene: TRBD1; CDR3aa: CASSSDRGRHGELFF
v_gene: TRBV18; d_gene: .; CDR3aa: CASSPDIVSPYEQYF
v_gene: TRBV4-2; d_gene: TRBD2; CDR3aa: CASSRSGTTTYEQYF
v_gene: TRBV7-9; d_gene: .; CDR3aa: CASSSWTVGELFF
v_gene: TRBV7-2; d_gene: TRBD2; CDR3aa: CASSLIGTSGRDEQFF
v_gene: TRBV14; d_gene: TRBD1; CDR3aa: CASSRTGGSTEAFF
v_gene: TRBV7-9; d_gene: .; CDR3aa: CASSSGWVNYGYTF
v_gene: TRBV6-1; d_gene: .; CDR3aa: CASRDRREGTQYF
v_gene: TRBV5-1; d_gene: .; CDR3aa: CASSLVAGQSYNEQFF
v_gene: TRBV5-6; d_gene: .; CDR3aa: CASSLPRAVTGELFF
v_gene: TRBV29-1; d_gene: TRBD2; CDR3aa: CSVGASGLSDTQYF
v_gene: TRBV7-9; d_gene: .; CDR3aa: CASSQTDEQFF
v_gene: TRBV5-1; d_gene: TRBD2; CDR3aa: CASSQGPARGAGETQYF
v_gene: TRBV6-5; d_gene: .; CDR3aa: CASSYGQGRSPLHF
v_gene: TRBV20-1; d_gene: .; CDR3aa: CSARSGSPQYF
v_gene: TRBV11-2; d_gene: TRBD2; CDR3aa: CASSLAGTSYEQYF
v_gene: TRBV11-3; d_gene: TRBD1; CDR3aa: CASSPNRDRGYEQYF